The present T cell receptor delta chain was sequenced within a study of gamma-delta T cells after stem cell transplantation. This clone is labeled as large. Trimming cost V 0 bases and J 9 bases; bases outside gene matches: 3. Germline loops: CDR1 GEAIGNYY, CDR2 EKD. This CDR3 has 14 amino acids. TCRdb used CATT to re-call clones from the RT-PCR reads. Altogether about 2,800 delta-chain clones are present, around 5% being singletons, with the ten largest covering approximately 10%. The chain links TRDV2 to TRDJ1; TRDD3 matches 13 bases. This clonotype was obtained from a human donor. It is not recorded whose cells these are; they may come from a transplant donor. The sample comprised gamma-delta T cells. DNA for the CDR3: TGTGCCTGTGACACCCTACTGGGGGATACGCAACTCATCTTT. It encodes CACDTLLGDTQLIF.